The 16 T cell receptor beta chains given below trace back to one sample, sequenced in a study of blood T cell repertoires in COVID-19. Measured with immunoSEQ multiplex PCR; TCRdb has only the in-frame clones, and not every one. The sample contains about 200,000 clones, about four fifths of which appear only once. Source material: peripheral blood. Receptors were obtained from a woman between 45 and 60 years old with acute or convalescent COVID-19.

The V and J genes are TRBV5-6 and TRBJ2-1, with TRBD1 as a possible D gene (5 bases). V was cut by 6 bases and J by 8 bases, with 21 bases left in between. CDR1 and CDR2 from the germline V gene are SGHDT and YYEEEE. This CDR3 has 15 residues. This chain's CDR3 is CASTPPRDLGHEQFF. The CDR3 DNA reads TGTGCCAGCACCCCCCCCCGTGACCTGGGGCATGAGCAGTTCTTC.

The J gene is TRBJ2-5, the V gene TRBV11-2; 8 positions match TRBD1. The CDR3 contains 14 residues. With V trimmed by 5 bases and J by 5 bases, 7 bases remained unmatched. Germline assignment: CDR1 SGHAT and CDR2 FQNNGV. CDR3 loop: CASSLGQGRETQYF. In nucleotides, the CDR3 is TGTGCCAGCAGCCTAGGACAGGGTCGGGAGACCCAGTACTTC.

The rearrangement links TRBV11-1 to TRBJ2-5; 7 nucleotides agree with TRBD1. CDR1 and CDR2 (germline): SGHAT, FQDESV (reference sequence). CDR3 size: 15 residues. The V and J ends lost 5 bases and 2 bases, in that order; junction bases with no gene match: 8. The CDR3 protein is CASSVKGGPQETQYF. The CDR3 nucleotides are TGTGCCAGCAGCGTAAAAGGGGGCCCACAAGAGACCCAGTACTTC.

This clone has more than one count but fewer than ten. The J gene is TRBJ1-5, the V gene TRBV29-1; 11 nucleotides align to TRBD1. There are 14 residues in the CDR3. Germline CDR1 is SQVTM and CDR2 is ANQGSEA. With V trimmed by 7 bases and J by 3 bases, 5 bases remained unmatched. CDR3: CSARTGGLNQPQHF. CDR3 nucleotide sequence: TGCAGCGCCCGGACAGGGGGCCTCAATCAGCCCCAGCATTTT.

This chain links TRBV2 with TRBJ1-2; D is uncertain. This CDR3 is 12 amino acids long. V was cut by 2 bases and J by 5 bases, with 6 bases left in between. Germline V CDR1 and CDR2: SNHLY, FYNNEI. CDR3 sequence (DNA): TGTGCCAGCAGTGAATTCTCTTATGGCTACACCTTC. Translating it yields CASSEFSYGYTF.

In its sample, this clone was seen once. The chain links TRBV21-1 to TRBJ2-2; no check of the table's D call, TRBD2, against the DNA was made. TRBV21-1 is a documented pseudogene. CDR3 length: 18 residues. The CDR3 bases are TGTGCCAGCAGCAAAGCAGGCCTAGCGGGAGGGAGTACCGGGGAGCTGTTTTTT. This encodes CASSKAGLAGGSTGELFF.

This clone has only one observation. V usage is TRBV5-1 and J usage is TRBJ2-7, with 9 bases aligning to TRBD1. Germline lookup yields CDR1 SGHRS and CDR2 YFSETQ. J gave up 6 bases and V 5 bases, and 15 bases lay outside the gene matches. The CDR3 totals 16 residues. The CDR3 reads CASSSNVFTGGGEQYF. The DNA of the CDR3 is TGCGCCAGCAGTTCAAATGTCTTCACAGGGGGCGGCGAGCAGTACTTC.

The chain has TRBV24-1 and TRBJ2-1; 13 bases fit TRBD2. Germline assignment: CDR1 KGHDR and CDR2 SFDVKD. J lost 8 bases, V lost 4 bases, and 7 bases had no gene match. CDR3 length equals 16 residues. The CDR3 nucleotides read TGTGCCACCAGTGACCCTGGACTAGCGGGAGAGGATGAGCAGTTCTTC. It codes for CATSDPGLAGEDEQFF.

V usage is TRBV15 and J usage is TRBJ1-2, with D perhaps TRBD1 (6 bases). The CDR3 covers 15 residues. Germline-derived CDR1 and CDR2 are LNHNV and YYDKDF (reference sequence). Trimming shortened V by 2 bases and J by 3 bases, and 13 bases separated the two germline ends. The CDR3 region has the DNA TGTGCCACCAGCAGAACAGGGCAGGGGCACTATGGCTACACCTTC. It specifies CATSRTGQGHYGYTF. Based on the CDR3 plus reference TRBV15 and TRBJ1-2, the full variable domain is DAMVIQNPRYQVTQFGKPVTLSCSQTLNHNVMYWYQQKSSQAPKLLFHYYDKDFNNEADTPDNFQSRRPNTSFCFLDIRSPGLGDTAMYLCATSRTGQGHYGYTFGSGTRLTVV.

The CDR3 coding sequence is TGTGCCAGCAGCCAAGGGGTAGCAGAGACCCAGTACTTC. Amino acids: CASSQGVAETQYF. This chain uses TRBV14 with TRBJ2-5; unclear D gene. CDR3 size: 13 residues. Per the germline V gene, CDR1 is SGHDN and CDR2 is FVKESK. V gave up 1 base and J gave up 4 bases, with 7 bases separating them.

The chain couples TRBV7-9 to TRBJ1-1; the D gene is possibly TRBD1 (5 bases). V dropped 0 bases and J dropped 0 bases, with 17 bases sitting between them. The CDR3 extends over 18 amino acids. CDR1 SEHNR and CDR2 FQNEAQ come from the germline V gene (reference sequence). The CDR3 DNA follows: TGTGCCAGCAGCTTAGCTTTATTTGACAGCGTAATGAACACTGAAGCTTTCTTT. It translates to CASSLALFDSVMNTEAFF.

J is TRBJ2-1 and V is TRBV18; 7 bases fit TRBD1. J was trimmed by 9 bases and V by 2 bases; bases with no gene match: 10. CDR1 KGHSH and CDR2 LQKENI come from the germline V gene. The CDR3 spans 15 residues. The CDR3 DNA sequence: TGTGCCAGCTCACCAGACAGGGTGGGTGGTAGTGAGCAGTTCTTC. Its translation: CASSPDRVGGSEQFF.

V usage is TRBV19 and J usage is TRBJ1-2, with TRBD1 matching 10 bases. Germline V gene data show CDR1 as LNHDA and CDR2 as SQIVND (reference sequence). The CDR3 is made up of 16 amino acids. V lost 7 bases and J lost 0; bases outside the gene matches: 8. The CDR3, as DNA: TGTGCCAGTACCCGCGACAGGGGGCTGTCTAACTATGGCTACACCTTC. Protein product: CASTRDRGLSNYGYTF.

The genes are TRBV29-1 and TRBJ1-3, with a weak D call TRBD1 (6 bases). The CDR3 sequence is 13 residues long. The germline CDR1 and CDR2 sequences are SQVTM and ANQGSEA. Trimming took off 3 bases at V and 2 bases at J, with 8 bases between the two ends. This CDR3 reads CSVEAGAGNTIYF. In DNA form, the CDR3 reads TGCAGCGTTGAGGCAGGGGCTGGAAACACCATATATTTT.

The rearrangement uses TRBV4-2 and TRBJ2-1; TRBD2 matches 9 bases. Trimming removed 4 bases from V and 4 bases from J; junction bases left unmatched: 8. The CDR3 spans 16 residues. CDR1 and CDR2 from the germline V gene are LGHNA and YNFKEQ. The CDR3 nucleotides read TGTGCCAGCAGCCTCGACCCTAGCGGGGCTTACAATGAGCAGTTCTTC. Protein: CASSLDPSGAYNEQFF.

V gene TRBV19 combines with J gene TRBJ2-7, with 7 bases matching TRBD1. CDR3 length: 14 amino acids. CDR1 LNHDA and CDR2 SQIVND come from the germline V gene (reference sequence). Losses at the gene ends were 7 bases for V and 1 base for J; bases not matched to a gene: 7. CDR3 in DNA: TGTGCCAGTACCCCCGGGACAGATTCCTACGAGCAGTACTTC. It is translated as CASTPGTDSYEQYF.